These T cell receptor beta chains were read from a single sample in a study of Ad26.COV2.S vaccination and SARS-CoV-2 variants. Generated by immunoSEQ multiplex PCR, the TCRdb table keeps only in-frame clones and is missing some. The repertoire consists of around 300,000 clones, with approximately 90% occurring once and the leading ten covering approximately 5%. The sequences come from peripheral blood, collected in a trial of Ad26.COV2.S vaccine versus placebo. The receptors derive from a person aged 18-60 years who received the Ad26.COV2.S COVID-19 vaccine or a placebo. The CDR3 runs from the conserved cysteine through the conserved F or W. The order of the fields is clone size, J gene, V gene, D gene, CDR3 DNA, CDR3 protein. The D gene is left open where the match is weak. Size tells how often a clone was seen (once, few, many) or the class of an expanded clone, and some rows leave it out.

clone size: -; J gene: TRBJ2-2; V gene: TRBV27; D gene: -; CDR3 DNA: TGTGCCAGCACCCCGGCGGGCCGGACCGGGGAGCTGTTTTTT; CDR3 protein: CASTPAGRTGELFF
clone size: -; J gene: TRBJ1-5; V gene: TRBV2; D gene: -; CDR3 DNA: TGTGCCAGCACCGGGCAGTCCAATCAGCCCCAGCATTTT; CDR3 protein: CASTGQSNQPQHF
clone size: -; J gene: TRBJ2-3; V gene: TRBV2; D gene: -; CDR3 DNA: TGTGCCAGCAGTGAATGGCAGGGACGCACAGATACGCAGTATTTT; CDR3 protein: CASSEWQGRTDTQYF
clone size: -; J gene: TRBJ2-7; V gene: TRBV11-3; D gene: TRBD1; CDR3 DNA: TGTGCCAGCAGCTTAACCGGGACAGGATTCTACGAGCAGTACTTC; CDR3 protein: CASSLTGTGFYEQYF
clone size: once; J gene: TRBJ2-7; V gene: TRBV7-2; D gene: -; CDR3 DNA: TGTGCCAGCAGCTTGGACCTCAACCGGGGCGAGCAGTACTTC; CDR3 protein: CASSLDLNRGEQYF
clone size: once; J gene: TRBJ2-2; V gene: TRBV5-1; D gene: TRBD2; CDR3 DNA: TGCGCCAGCAGCCGGGGGGAGGCTAGCGCTTACACCGGGGAGCTGTTTTTT; CDR3 protein: CASSRGEASAYTGELFF
clone size: -; J gene: TRBJ2-3; V gene: TRBV4-1; D gene: -; CDR3 DNA: TGCGCCAGCAGCCAAGACGACGGGGATACGCAGTATTTT; CDR3 protein: CASSQDDGDTQYF
clone size: -; J gene: TRBJ2-7; V gene: TRBV20-1; D gene: -; CDR3 DNA: TGCAGTGCTAGTATAGGCAGGGACTCATCCTACGAGCAGTACTTC; CDR3 protein: CSASIGRDSSYEQYF
clone size: few; J gene: TRBJ2-2; V gene: TRBV5-1; D gene: -; CDR3 DNA: TGCGCCAGCAGCTTGGTTGGCACCAACACCGGGGAGCTGTTTTTT; CDR3 protein: CASSLVGTNTGELFF
clone size: -; J gene: TRBJ1-1; V gene: TRBV11-2; D gene: TRBD1; CDR3 DNA: TGTGCCAGCAGTACACAAGGGACAGTGAACACTGAAGCTTTCTTT; CDR3 protein: CASSTQGTVNTEAFF
clone size: once; J gene: TRBJ2-5; V gene: TRBV2; D gene: -; CDR3 DNA: TGTGCCAGCAGTGTCCTGACAGGTCCAGAGACCCAGTACTTC; CDR3 protein: CASSVLTGPETQYF
clone size: -; J gene: TRBJ2-7; V gene: TRBV28; D gene: TRBD1; CDR3 DNA: TGTGCCAGCAGTTTCGGGACAGGGGACTACGAGCAGTACTTC; CDR3 protein: CASSFGTGDYEQYF
clone size: -; J gene: TRBJ2-1; V gene: TRBV5-1; D gene: -; CDR3 DNA: TGCGCCAGCCGCCCCAGGGGCCCCTTCTACAATGAGCAGTTCTTC; CDR3 protein: CASRPRGPFYNEQFF
clone size: -; J gene: TRBJ1-5; V gene: TRBV6-6; D gene: TRBD1; CDR3 DNA: TGTGCCAGCAGTTACTCGGGGACAGGAAATCAGCCCCAGCATTTT; CDR3 protein: CASSYSGTGNQPQHF
clone size: -; J gene: TRBJ2-2; V gene: TRBV25-1; D gene: -; CDR3 DNA: TGTGCCAGCAGTGATTACAACGGGGAGCTGTTTTTT; CDR3 protein: CASSDYNGELFF
clone size: -; J gene: TRBJ2-5; V gene: TRBV5-1; D gene: TRBD1; CDR3 DNA: TGCGCCAGCAGCCCGGGACAGTCACAAGAGACCCAGTACTTC; CDR3 protein: CASSPGQSQETQYF
clone size: -; J gene: TRBJ1-5; V gene: TRBV19; D gene: -; CDR3 DNA: TGTGCCAGCGACCTTCAGGGGAACAATCAGCCCCAGCATTTT; CDR3 protein: CASDLQGNNQPQHF
clone size: -; J gene: TRBJ2-7; V gene: TRBV27; D gene: -; CDR3 DNA: TGTGCCAGCAGTTTATCCTTGGGGGAGGCCTACGAGCAGTACTTC; CDR3 protein: CASSLSLGEAYEQYF
clone size: -; J gene: TRBJ1-4; V gene: TRBV4-3; D gene: TRBD1; CDR3 DNA: TGCGCCAGCAGCCAGGACAGGGTGGGAACCGAAAAACTGTTTTTT; CDR3 protein: CASSQDRVGTEKLFF
clone size: -; J gene: TRBJ2-1; V gene: TRBV18; D gene: TRBD2; CDR3 DNA: TGTGCCAGCTCACCACCGACTAGCGGGGACAATGAGCAGTTCTTC; CDR3 protein: CASSPPTSGDNEQFF
clone size: -; J gene: TRBJ1-5; V gene: TRBV19; D gene: TRBD1; CDR3 DNA: TGTGCCAGTAACCAAGACAGGGATCGAGATCAGCCCCAGCATTTT; CDR3 protein: CASNQDRDRDQPQHF
clone size: -; J gene: TRBJ1-1; V gene: TRBV5-1; D gene: -; CDR3 DNA: TGCGCCAGCAGCCCGATGCCCAGGGGTAACACTGAAGCTTTCTTT; CDR3 protein: CASSPMPRGNTEAFF
clone size: few; J gene: TRBJ1-1; V gene: TRBV7-9; D gene: TRBD1; CDR3 DNA: TGTGCCAGCAGTCCGGGACAGGGGAACACTGAAGCTTTCTTT; CDR3 protein: CASSPGQGNTEAFF
clone size: -; J gene: TRBJ2-2; V gene: TRBV13; D gene: -; CDR3 DNA: TGTGCCAGCAGCTCCCCCCCGCCAGCGGGCTACACCGGGGAGCTGTTTTTT; CDR3 protein: CASSSPPPAGYTGELFF